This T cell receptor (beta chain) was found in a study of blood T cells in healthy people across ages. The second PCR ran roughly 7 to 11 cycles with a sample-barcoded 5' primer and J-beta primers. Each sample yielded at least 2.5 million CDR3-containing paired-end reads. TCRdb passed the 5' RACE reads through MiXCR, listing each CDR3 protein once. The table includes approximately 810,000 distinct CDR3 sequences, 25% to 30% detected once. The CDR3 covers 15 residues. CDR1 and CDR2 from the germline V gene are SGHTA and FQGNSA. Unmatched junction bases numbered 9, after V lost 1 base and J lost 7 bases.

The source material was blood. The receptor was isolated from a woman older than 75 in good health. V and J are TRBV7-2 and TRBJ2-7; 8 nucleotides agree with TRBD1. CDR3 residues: CASSLGGTGFSEQYF. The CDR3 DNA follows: TGTGCCAGCAGCTTAGGTGGGACAGGTTTTAGTGAGCAGTACTTC.